Described below is a single T cell receptor (beta chain) sequence and its context. Its antigen is as yet unknown. V trimming: 3 bases; J trimming: 12 bases; junction bases outside the gene matches: 10. CDR1 is LNHDA and CDR2 is SQIVND in the germline V gene (reference sequence). CDR3 length: 13 residues. Primers: 60 Vbeta forward and 13 Jbeta reverse. This table comes from immunoSEQ multiplex PCR, and its TCRdb copy is limited to in-frame clones, with some not included. The sample has 50,000 or so clones; under 75% are singletons. These data come from a study of cytomegalovirus exposure and HLA in healthy donors. General observations from the study: Associated with cytomegalovirus, according to the listing, were approximately 160 TCR beta chains. TCR beta V- and J-gene trimming was later associated with a missense DCLRE1C variant.

Sequencing was done on a sample of PBMCs. V is TRBV19 and J is TRBJ1-2, with 7 bases that match TRBD1. This TCR was sampled from a young man in good health and CMV-seronegative. This CDR3 is CASSIGRTGRHTF. CDR3 coding DNA: TGTGCCAGTAGTATCGGAAGGACAGGCCGTCACACCTTC. The full variable domain, rest sourced from reference TRBV19 and TRBJ1-2, is DGGITQSPKYLFRKEGQNVTLSCEQNLNHDAMYWYRQDPGQGLRLIYYSQIVNDFQKGDIAEGYSVSREKKESFPLTVTSAQKNPTAFYLCASSIGRTGRHTFGSGTRLTVV.